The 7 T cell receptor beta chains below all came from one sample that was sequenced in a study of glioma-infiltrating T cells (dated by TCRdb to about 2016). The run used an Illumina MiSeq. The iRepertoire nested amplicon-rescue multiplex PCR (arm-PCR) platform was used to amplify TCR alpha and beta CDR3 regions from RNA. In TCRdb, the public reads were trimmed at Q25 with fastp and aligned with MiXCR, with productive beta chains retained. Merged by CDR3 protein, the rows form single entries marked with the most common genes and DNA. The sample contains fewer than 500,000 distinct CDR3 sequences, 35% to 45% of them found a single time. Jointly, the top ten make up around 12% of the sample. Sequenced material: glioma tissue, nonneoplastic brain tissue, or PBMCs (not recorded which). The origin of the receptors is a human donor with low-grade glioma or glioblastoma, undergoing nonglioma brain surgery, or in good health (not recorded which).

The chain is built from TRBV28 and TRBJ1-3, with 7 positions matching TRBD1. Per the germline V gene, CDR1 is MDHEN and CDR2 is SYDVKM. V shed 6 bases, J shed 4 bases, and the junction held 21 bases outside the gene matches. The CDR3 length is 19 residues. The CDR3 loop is CASSFTSLTGRLGGNTIYF. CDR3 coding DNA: TGTGCCAGCAGCTTCACCTCTCTGACAGGGAGGCTGGGAGGAAACACCATATATTTT.

The CDR3 coding sequence is TGCAGCGTCGGGACTATCGGGGATGAGCAGTTCTTC. Protein sequence: CSVGTIGDEQFF. The V call is TRBV29-1, the J call TRBJ2-1, with 7 bases identical to TRBD2. CDR1 is SQVTM, CDR2 ANQGSEA, per germline. This CDR3 has 12 amino acids. J lost 8 bases, V lost 6 bases, and 7 bases had no gene match.

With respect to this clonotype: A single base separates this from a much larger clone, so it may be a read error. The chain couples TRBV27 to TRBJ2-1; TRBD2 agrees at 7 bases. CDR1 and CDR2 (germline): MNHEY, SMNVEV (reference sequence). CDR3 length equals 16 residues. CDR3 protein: CAISQIGFAGVNEQFF. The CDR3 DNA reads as TGTGCCATCAGTCAAATCGGGTTTGCGGGAGTTAATGAGCAGTTCTTC.

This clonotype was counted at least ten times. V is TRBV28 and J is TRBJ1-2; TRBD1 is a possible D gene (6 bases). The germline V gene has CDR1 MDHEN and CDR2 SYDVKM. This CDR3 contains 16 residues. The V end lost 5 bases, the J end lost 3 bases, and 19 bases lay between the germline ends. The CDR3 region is CASSAPGAGADYGYTF. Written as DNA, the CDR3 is TGTGCCAGCAGTGCACCTGGTGCGGGGGCAGACTATGGCTACACCTTC.

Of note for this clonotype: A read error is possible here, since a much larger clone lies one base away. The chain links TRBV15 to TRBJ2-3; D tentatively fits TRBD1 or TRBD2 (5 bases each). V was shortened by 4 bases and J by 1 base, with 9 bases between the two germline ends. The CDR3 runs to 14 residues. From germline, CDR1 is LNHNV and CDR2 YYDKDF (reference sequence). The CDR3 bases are TGTGCCACCAGCATCCGGGACGGCACAGATACGCAGTATTTT. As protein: CATSIRDGTDTQYF.

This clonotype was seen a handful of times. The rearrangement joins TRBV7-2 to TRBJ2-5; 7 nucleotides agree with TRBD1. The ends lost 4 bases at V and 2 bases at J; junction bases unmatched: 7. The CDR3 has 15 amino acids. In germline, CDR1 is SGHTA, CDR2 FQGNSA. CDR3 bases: TGTGCCAGCAGCTACTTTGGGACAGATCAAGAGACCCAGTACTTC. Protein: CASSYFGTDQETQYF.

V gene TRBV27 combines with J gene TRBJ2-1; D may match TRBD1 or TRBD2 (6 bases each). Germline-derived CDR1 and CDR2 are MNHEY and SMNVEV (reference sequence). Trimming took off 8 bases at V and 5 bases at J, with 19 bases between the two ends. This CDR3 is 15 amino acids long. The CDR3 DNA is TGTGCCAGCCCTAAGGGGGTTAGCGGCCACAATGAGCAGTTCTTC. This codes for CASPKGVSGHNEQFF.